The 26 T cell receptor beta chains listed next were all sequenced from one sample in a study of T cell repertoires in cytomegalovirus infection. These receptors are not linked to any known antigen. TCRdb ran MiXCR on the reads and lists one entry per CDR3 protein. The sample holds approximately 500,000 distinct CDR3 sequences; 33% are singletons and the top ten take roughly a sixth. Sequencing used cultured PBMCs, obtained from culture after CMV antigen stimulation. These receptors were taken from a human donor in good health (CMV status not recorded). Some clones in this sample may be carry-over from other donors' samples.

In its sample, this clonotype was seen a few times. The chain combines TRBV7-2 with TRBJ2-1, with TRBD2 identical over 13 bases. Germline lookup yields CDR1 SGHTA and CDR2 FQGNSA. CDR3 length: 18 amino acids. Trimming removed 4 bases from V and 4 bases from J; junction bases left unmatched: 10. The chain's CDR3 is CASSYRTSGSRVYNEQFF. In nucleotides, the CDR3 is TGTGCCAGCAGCTACAGGACTAGCGGGAGTAGGGTATACAATGAGCAGTTCTTC.

The chain links TRBV5-5 to TRBJ2-1, with D possibly being TRBD2 (6 bases). The germline gives CDR1 SGHKS, CDR2 YYEKEE (reference sequence). V was clipped by 4 bases and J by 0 bases, with 11 bases between them. The CDR3 spans 15 residues. DNA of the CDR3: TGTGCCAGCAGCCAGGAGGGTCGCTCCTACAATGAGCAGTTCTTC. Translated: CASSQEGRSYNEQFF.

There are a few counts of this clonotype. The genes are TRBV9 and TRBJ2-1, with a possible D match to TRBD2 (5 bases). The CDR3 is 13 amino acids. Per the germline V gene, CDR1 is SGDLS and CDR2 is YYNGEE. Trimming cost V 2 bases and J 6 bases, with 9 bases left between them. CDR3 sequence (DNA): TGTGCCAGCAGCGTTAGCGTCGGCAATGAGCAGTTCTTC. Protein: CASSVSVGNEQFF.

Many counts were recorded for this clonotype. The genes are TRBV12-3 or TRBV12-4 and TRBJ2-3; no reliable D call. The CDR3 is 13 amino acids. V shed 6 bases and J shed 0 bases, with 7 bases lying between them. This chain's CDR3 is CASREDSTDTQYF. CDR3 DNA sequence: TGTGCCAGCAGAGAGGACAGCACAGATACGCAGTATTTT.

The chain carries TRBV6-2 or TRBV6-3 and TRBJ2-5; 9 bases line up with TRBD2. The CDR3 sequence is 14 residues long. Trimming took 6 bases from V and 5 from J; bases not matched to a gene: 7. CDR1 MNHEY and CDR2 SVGEGT come from the germline V gene. The CDR3 coding sequence is TGTGCCAGCAGGACTAGCGGAGCTAGGGAGACCCAGTACTTC. Amino acid sequence: CASRTSGARETQYF.

The chain links TRBV20-1 to TRBJ2-1; D possibly matches TRBD1 or TRBD2 (5 bases each). Germline V CDR1 and CDR2: DFQATT, SNEGSKA (reference sequence). This CDR3 comprises 14 residues. Deletions cut 3 bases from V and 2 bases from J, with 11 bases between. The DNA of the CDR3 is TGCAGTGCTAGTCGGGGCCCCACCTACAATGAGCAGTTCTTC. Amino acids: CSASRGPTYNEQFF.

This chain links TRBV6-1 with TRBJ1-3, with D possibly TRBD1 on 5 matching bases. V lost 6 bases and J lost 0, with 12 bases in between. This CDR3 spans 15 amino acids. Germline CDR1 reads MNHNS; CDR2 reads SASEGT. In DNA, the CDR3 is TGTGCCAGCAGGCTTCCCGGGGCCTCTGGAAACACCATATATTTT. Its translation: CASRLPGASGNTIYF.

This clonotype was seen more than once but under ten times. The chain combines TRBV11-3 with TRBJ1-1; possible D gene TRBD1, 5 bases. Germline CDR1 and CDR2: SGHNT and YENEEA. V lost 5 bases, J lost 1 base, and 14 bases lay in between. CDR3 length: 15 amino acids. In nucleotides, the CDR3 is TGTGCCAGCAGCGAGACGCGGACACCGAACACTGAAGCTTTCTTT. This translates into CASSETRTPNTEAFF.

The rearrangement links TRBV11-2 to TRBJ1-2; 9 bases line up with TRBD1. This CDR3 region has 15 residues. Trimming at V came to 2 bases and at J to 13 bases, leaving 14 bases not matched to a gene. The V gene's germline CDR1 is SGHAT and CDR2 FQNNGV. The CDR3 sequence: CASSLSSGTGLLGTF. In DNA, the CDR3 is TGTGCCAGCAGCTTATCTTCCGGGACAGGGCTTCTAGGCACCTTC.

The rearrangement links TRBV18 to TRBJ2-1; 10 bases align to TRBD2. The CDR3 consists of 18 residues. Germline assignment: CDR1 KGHSH and CDR2 LQKENI. J gave up 4 bases and V 3 bases, and 12 bases lay outside the gene matches. The CDR3 spells CASSPTLLTSGPYNEQFF. The CDR3 region has the DNA TGTGCCAGCTCACCTACCCTCCTGACTAGCGGGCCTTACAATGAGCAGTTCTTC. The entire variable domain, with the rest obtained from reference TRBV18 and TRBJ2-1, is as follows: NAGVMQNPRHLVRRRGQEARLRCSPMKGHSHVYWYRQLPEEGLKFMVYLQKENIIDESGMPKERFSAEFPKEGPSILRIQQVVRGDSAAYFCASSPTLLTSGPYNEQFFGPGTRLTVL.

This clonotype has at least ten counts. This chain links TRBV18 with TRBJ1-1, with 7 bases fitting TRBD1. CDR1 is KGHSH and CDR2 is LQKENI in the germline V gene. Unmatched junction bases numbered 7, after V lost 8 bases and J lost 4 bases. CDR3 size: 13 residues. This CDR3 reads CASSPDRATEAFF. The DNA of the CDR3 is TGTGCCAGCAGCCCCGACAGGGCCACTGAAGCTTTCTTT.

The genes are TRBV7-6 and TRBJ2-2; 7 nucleotides line up with TRBD1. Germline V gene sequence: CDR1 SGHVS, CDR2 FNYEAQ. The CDR3 runs to 14 residues. Losses at the gene ends were 5 bases for V and 6 bases for J; bases not matched to a gene: 6. The CDR3: CASSRGTVAGELFF. CDR3 coding DNA: TGTGCCAGCAGCCGAGGGACAGTGGCCGGGGAGCTGTTTTTT.

This clonotype has more than one count but fewer than ten. The chain recombines TRBV7-2 with TRBJ2-3; 11 bases align to TRBD2. The CDR3 has 15 residues. Trimming removed 7 bases from V and 3 bases from J; junction bases left unmatched: 6. Germline values: CDR1 SGHTA, CDR2 FQGNSA. The CDR3 here is CASTLAGGRTDTQYF. The CDR3 region has the DNA TGTGCCAGCACCCTAGCGGGAGGACGGACAGATACGCAGTATTTT.

This clonotype was counted only a few times. The V call is TRBV6-1, the J call TRBJ1-2; D not resolved. CDR1 is MNHNS and CDR2 is SASEGT in the germline V gene. The CDR3 is 13 residues long. Deletions cut 2 bases from V and 3 bases from J, with 7 bases between. The CDR3 spells CASSERRDYGYTF. CDR3 DNA: TGTGCCAGCAGTGAAAGAAGGGACTATGGCTACACCTTC.

The chain recombines TRBV7-2 with TRBJ1-2; TRBD1 is a possible D gene (6 bases). This CDR3 is built from 16 residues. Germline V lookup: CDR1 SGHTA, CDR2 FQGNSA. Trimming removed 5 bases at V and 7 bases at J, with 23 bases between. The CDR3 region is CASSPSGLSGATGYTF. The CDR3 DNA sequence: TGTGCCAGCAGCCCAAGTGGACTCTCAGGGGCGACTGGCTACACCTTC.

V and J are TRBV7-8 and TRBJ2-1; 8 bases agree with TRBD2. The germline V gene has CDR1 SGHVS and CDR2 FQNEAQ. This CDR3 region has 12 residues. V lost 6 bases and J lost 8; bases outside the gene matches: 3. The CDR3 sequence is CASRTSADEQFF. The DNA of the CDR3 is TGTGCCAGCAGGACTAGCGCTGATGAGCAGTTCTTC.

The chain joins TRBV4-3 to TRBJ2-1, with 8 bases identical to TRBD1. In germline, CDR1 is LGHNA, CDR2 YSLEER. V trimming: 0 bases; J trimming: 4 bases; junction bases outside the gene matches: 5. The CDR3 totals 16 residues. The CDR3 DNA follows: TGCGCCAGCAGCCAAGATCTTGGACAGGGATACAATGAGCAGTTCTTC. It encodes CASSQDLGQGYNEQFF.

This chain uses TRBV6-2 or TRBV6-3 with TRBJ2-2; TRBD2 matches at 14 bases. The CDR3 sequence is 17 residues long. Unmatched junction bases numbered 2, after V lost 4 bases and J lost 1 base. From germline, CDR1 is MNHEY and CDR2 SVGEGT. CDR3 nucleotide sequence: TGTGCCAGCAGTTTGGGACTAGCGGGAGTGAACACCGGGGAGCTGTTTTTT. Amino acid sequence: CASSLGLAGVNTGELFF.

This sequence joins TRBV27 and TRBJ2-1; 8 bases match TRBD2. J lost 2 bases, V lost 5 bases, and 8 bases had no gene match. Looked up from germline, CDR1 is MNHEY and CDR2 is SMNVEV (reference sequence). The CDR3 runs to 16 residues. The CDR3 bases are TGTGCCAGCAGTCTCACGGGGGGGGGGCCCTACAATGAGCAGTTCTTC. It is translated as CASSLTGGGPYNEQFF.

This chain joins TRBV7-2 and TRBJ2-3, with 14 bases identical to TRBD2. Per germline, CDR1 SGHTA and CDR2 FQGNSA. The CDR3 has 17 residues. The trim removed 6 bases at V and 5 bases at J, leaving 10 bases unmatched. CDR3 bases: TGTGCCAGCAGAGGTCCCGGGACTAGCGGGAGTAAAGATACGCAGTATTTT. It translates to CASRGPGTSGSKDTQYF. Together with reference TRBV7-2 and TRBJ2-3, the CDR3 gives the full variable domain: GAGVSQSPSNKVTEKGKDVELRCDPISGHTALYWYRQSLGQGLEFLIYFQGNSAPDKSGLPSDRFSAERTGGSVSTLTIQRTQQEDSAVYLCASRGPGTSGSKDTQYFGPGTRLTVL.

Only a few counts were recorded for this clonotype. The chain uses TRBV5-8 and TRBJ1-1, with a weak D call TRBD1 (5 bases). Germline V gene lookup returns CDR1 SGHTS and CDR2 YDEGEE. The CDR3 runs 17 residues. Trimming shortened V by 0 bases and J by 4 bases, and 19 bases separated the two germline ends. As DNA, the CDR3 is TGTGCCAGCAGCTTGGCGTACGGGTCGGGACCGACCACTGAAGCTTTCTTT. It encodes CASSLAYGSGPTTEAFF.

This clonotype appeared a few times. The chain has TRBV19 and TRBJ1-5; D gene ambiguous. The CDR3 extends over 15 amino acids. Deletions cut 5 bases from V and 0 bases from J, with 11 bases between. CDR1 is LNHDA, CDR2 SQIVND, per germline (reference sequence). DNA for the CDR3: TGTGCCAGTAGTCGGGCGGACTATAGCAATCAGCCCCAGCATTTT. Amino acid sequence: CASSRADYSNQPQHF.

This clonotype was observed a few times. The chain couples TRBV5-8 to TRBJ1-1; 10 nucleotides agree with TRBD1. This CDR3 has 15 residues. V shed 3 bases and J 1 base; nucleotides not matched to a gene: 3. CDR1 and CDR2 from the germline V gene are SGHTS and YDEGEE. Written as DNA, the CDR3 is TGTGCCAGCAGCTGGACAGGGGGATCGAACACTGAAGCTTTCTTT. Encoded protein: CASSWTGGSNTEAFF.

This clonotype was seen repeatedly, ten times or more. The chain employs TRBV13 and TRBJ2-7; 7 bases are a match to TRBD1. Germline CDR1 and CDR2: PRHDT and FYEKMQ (reference sequence). The CDR3 covers 15 residues. V lost 4 bases, J lost 5 bases, and 11 bases stayed unmatched. CDR3 DNA sequence: TGTGCCAGCAGCTCCGGGACAGTCAACAAAAACGAGCAGTACTTC. Its protein is CASSSGTVNKNEQYF.

This clonotype was observed a handful of times. As DNA, the CDR3 is TGTGCCAGCAGAGATGAGGGCGATACGCAGTATTTT. Protein product: CASRDEGDTQYF. The chain joins TRBV7-9 to TRBJ2-3; a possible D gene is TRBD2 (5 bases). Per germline, CDR1 SEHNR and CDR2 FQNEAQ (reference sequence). Trimming removed 6 bases from V and 6 bases from J, with 10 bases in between. The CDR3 consists of 12 residues.

In DNA, the CDR3 is TGCAGTGCGAGCCCGGGACTAGCGGGAGGGCCCCTCAATGAGCAGTTCTTC. It codes for CSASPGLAGGPLNEQFF. The gene calls are TRBV20-1 and TRBJ2-1, with 16 nucleotides matching TRBD2. Losses at the gene ends were 6 bases for V and 6 bases for J; bases not matched to a gene: 11. This CDR3 spans 17 amino acids. The germline V gene has CDR1 DFQATT and CDR2 SNEGSKA (reference sequence).